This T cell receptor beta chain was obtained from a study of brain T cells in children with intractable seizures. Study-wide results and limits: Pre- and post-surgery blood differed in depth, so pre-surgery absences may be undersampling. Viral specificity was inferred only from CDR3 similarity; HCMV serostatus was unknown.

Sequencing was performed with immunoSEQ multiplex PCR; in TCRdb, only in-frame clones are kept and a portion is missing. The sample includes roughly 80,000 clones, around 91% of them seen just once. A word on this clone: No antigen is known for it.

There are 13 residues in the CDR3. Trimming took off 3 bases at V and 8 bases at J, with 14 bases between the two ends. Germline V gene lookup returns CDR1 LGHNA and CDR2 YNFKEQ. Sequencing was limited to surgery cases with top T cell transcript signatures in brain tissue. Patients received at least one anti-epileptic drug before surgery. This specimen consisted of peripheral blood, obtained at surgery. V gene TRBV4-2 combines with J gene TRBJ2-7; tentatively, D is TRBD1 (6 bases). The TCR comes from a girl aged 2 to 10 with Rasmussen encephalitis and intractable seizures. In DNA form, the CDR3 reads TGTGCCAGCAGCCAGCATAACTGGGACAAGCAGTACTTC. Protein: CASSQHNWDKQYF.